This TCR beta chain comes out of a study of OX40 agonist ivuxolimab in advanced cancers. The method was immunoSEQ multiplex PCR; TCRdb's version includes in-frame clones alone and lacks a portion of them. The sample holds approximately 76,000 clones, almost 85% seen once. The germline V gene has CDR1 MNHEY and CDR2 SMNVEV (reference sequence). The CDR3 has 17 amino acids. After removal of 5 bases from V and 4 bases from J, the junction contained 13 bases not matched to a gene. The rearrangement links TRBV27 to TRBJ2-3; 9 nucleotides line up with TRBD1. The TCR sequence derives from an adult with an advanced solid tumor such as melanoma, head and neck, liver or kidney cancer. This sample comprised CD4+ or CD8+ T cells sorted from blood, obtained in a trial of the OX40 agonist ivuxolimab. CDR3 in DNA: TGTGCCAGCAGTCTGGACAGGGGTATGGCGATTGCAGATACGCAGTATTTT. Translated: CASSLDRGMAIADTQYF.